This T cell receptor (beta chain) was profiled in a study of control samples from healthy donors and cancer patients. The data were produced by immunoSEQ multiplex PCR, yet TCRdb's version contains in-frame clones alone and is incomplete. This table holds about 83,000 clones, 91% found once. Trimming shortened V by 5 bases and J by 2 bases, and 19 bases separated the two germline ends. Germline CDR1 MNHNY, CDR2 SVGAGI (reference sequence). This CDR3 is 16 amino acids long. The clonotype was recovered from a man aged 50 or older in good health. The chain carries TRBV6-6 and TRBJ2-7; D possibly corresponds to TRBD1 (5 bases). Sequencing was carried out using blood. This chain's CDR3 is CASSPRQQPTPYEQYF. Here the CDR3 DNA reads TGTGCCAGCAGTCCTAGACAGCAACCCACGCCCTACGAGCAGTACTTC.